Listed here are 16 T cell receptor beta chains from one sample, sequenced in a study of T cell changes during pregnancy in multiple sclerosis. Repertoires were generated with immunoSEQ multiplex PCR, while TCRdb's copy carries only in-frame clones and drops some. The sample contains 65,000 to 75,000 clones, under 95% of which appear only once. Specimen: peripheral blood, collected in the third trimester of pregnancy. These receptors were obtained from a female donor in good health, enrolled as a control in a pregnancy study.

The chain is built from TRBV6-5 and TRBJ1-2; D is possibly TRBD1 (5 bases). CDR1 and CDR2 (germline): MNHEY, SVGAGI. CDR3 size: 13 residues. V lost 2 bases, J lost 2 bases, and 6 bases lay in between. The CDR3: CASSYGGNYGYTF. Here the CDR3 DNA reads TGTGCCAGCAGTTACGGGGGGAACTATGGCTACACCTTC.

V usage is TRBV6-1 and J usage is TRBJ1-1; D unclear. The V gene's germline CDR1 is MNHNS and CDR2 SASEGT. Trimming took off 8 bases at V and 0 bases at J, with 10 bases between the two ends. The CDR3 is 13 residues long. The CDR3 protein is CASLGVMNTEAFF. The CDR3 nucleotides are TGTGCCAGCCTGGGCGTCATGAACACTGAAGCTTTCTTT.

V is TRBV15 and J is TRBJ2-7, with D uncertain. Trimming left V 1 base short and J 3 bases short, with 10 bases between. The germline gives CDR1 LNHNV, CDR2 YYDKDF (reference sequence). There are 14 residues in the CDR3. The CDR3 DNA reads TGTGCCACCAGCAGAGTACTCGGAGACTACGAGCAGTACTTC. Translating gives CATSRVLGDYEQYF.

The J gene is TRBJ1-2, the V gene TRBV7-2, with D possibly matching TRBD1 (5 bases). Trimming took off 4 bases at V and 5 bases at J, with 14 bases between the two ends. The CDR3 totals 14 residues. CDR1 is SGHTA, CDR2 FQGNSA, per germline. The CDR3 protein is CASSSGDGRYGYTF. DNA of the CDR3: TGTGCCAGCAGCTCGGGGGACGGTAGATATGGCTACACCTTC.

The V call is TRBV7-2, the J call TRBJ2-5, with 10 bases identical to TRBD1. J lost 5 bases, V lost 2 bases, and 5 bases had no gene match. Germline V gives CDR1 SGHTA, CDR2 FQGNSA. The CDR3 spans 15 residues. The CDR3 reads CASSLRQGAWETQYF. Here the CDR3 DNA reads TGTGCCAGCAGCTTACGACAGGGGGCTTGGGAGACCCAGTACTTC.

In this sample, this clone turned up once. The genes are TRBV20-1 and TRBJ1-2, with D maybe TRBD1 (5 bases). CDR1 and CDR2 from the germline V gene are DFQATT and SNEGSKA (reference sequence). This CDR3 has 11 amino acids. Trimming cost V 4 bases and J 4 bases, with 7 bases left between them. CDR3 residues: CSATGPYGYTF. The CDR3 DNA reads as TGCAGTGCTACAGGGCCCTATGGCTACACCTTC.

The rearrangement uses TRBV19 and TRBJ2-5; perhaps TRBD1 as D (5 bases). The CDR3 totals 13 residues. V was clipped by 4 bases and J by 1 base, with 7 bases between them. Germline lookup yields CDR1 LNHDA and CDR2 SQIVND (reference sequence). In DNA, the CDR3 is TGTGCCAGTAGTAGGACATTCCAAGAGACCCAGTACTTC. It is translated as CASSRTFQETQYF. Combining the CDR3 with reference TRBV19 and TRBJ2-5 gives the whole variable domain DGGITQSPKYLFRKEGQNVTLSCEQNLNHDAMYWYRQDPGQGLRLIYYSQIVNDFQKGDIAEGYSVSREKKESFPLTVTSAQKNPTAFYLCASSRTFQETQYFGPGTRLLVL.

CDR3 loop: CATSQGYTGELFF. CDR3 DNA sequence: TGTGCCACCAGCCAGGGCTACACCGGGGAGCTGTTTTTT. The chain couples TRBV15 to TRBJ2-2; perhaps TRBD1 as D (5 bases). CDR3 length: 13 residues. The ends were cut back, 5 bases at V and 3 bases at J, with 7 bases in the middle. Germline V CDR1 and CDR2: LNHNV, YYDKDF (reference sequence). The variable domain in full, completed from reference TRBV15 and TRBJ2-2, reads DAMVIQNPRYQVTQFGKPVTLSCSQTLNHNVMYWYQQKSSQAPKLLFHYYDKDFNNEADTPDNFQSRRPNTSFCFLDIRSPGLGDTAMYLCATSQGYTGELFFGEGSRLTVL.

The chain links TRBV7-2 to TRBJ1-4; D not resolved. The germline gives CDR1 SGHTA, CDR2 FQGNSA. The CDR3 spans 15 residues. The V gene lost 5 bases and the J gene lost 0 bases, with 10 bases spanning the gap. CDR3 nucleotides: TGTGCCAGCAGCCTTTTTCCCCCAACTAATGAAAAACTGTTTTTT. It is translated as CASSLFPPTNEKLFF.

The chain recombines TRBV28 with TRBJ1-6; D is unclear. CDR1 and CDR2 from the germline V gene are MDHEN and SYDVKM. Trimming cost V 3 bases and J 5 bases, with 11 bases left between them. There are 15 residues in the CDR3. In nucleotides, the CDR3 is TGTGCCAGCAGTTTGCAGCGGGGAAATAATTCACCCCTCCACTTT. It codes for CASSLQRGNNSPLHF.

The genes are TRBV5-1 and TRBJ2-2, with TRBD2 matching 10 bases. CDR1 and CDR2 (germline): SGHRS, YFSETQ. The CDR3 consists of 17 residues. J gave up 6 bases and V 7 bases, and 15 bases lay outside the gene matches. CDR3 protein: CASFSTGLAGAAGELFF. The CDR3 coding sequence is TGCGCCAGCTTCTCAACGGGGCTAGCGGGGGCGGCCGGGGAGCTGTTTTTT.

The rearrangement joins TRBV4-2 to TRBJ1-1; D remains unclear. Germline V gives CDR1 LGHNA, CDR2 YNFKEQ. There are 14 residues in the CDR3. With 4 bases removed from V and 7 bases from J, the gap between germline ends came to 16 bases. CDR3 sequence: CASSREWTEGEAFF. The CDR3 DNA reads TGTGCCAGCAGCCGCGAGTGGACTGAGGGTGAAGCTTTCTTT.

The CDR3 sequence: CASSSSGENTGELFF. The CDR3 DNA follows: TGTGCCAGCAGCTCTAGCGGGGAAAACACCGGGGAGCTGTTTTTT. This chain joins TRBV7-9 and TRBJ2-2; 9 bases are a match to TRBD2. The CDR3 runs to 15 residues. Germline V lookup: CDR1 SEHNR, CDR2 FQNEAQ (reference sequence). The junction had 2 bases not matched to a gene; V was cut back by 4 bases and J by 2 bases. The full variable domain, completed using reference TRBV7-9 and TRBJ2-2, is DTGVSQNPRHKITKRGQNVTFRCDPISEHNRLYWYRQTLGQGPEFLTYFQNEAQLEKSRLLSDRFSAERPKGSFSTLEIQRTEQGDSAMYLCASSSSGENTGELFFGEGSRLTVL.

CDR3: CASRGQNAGNYGYTF. The CDR3 DNA reads TGTGCCAGTAGGGGGCAAAACGCCGGTAACTATGGCTACACCTTC. The V gene is TRBV19, the J gene TRBJ1-2; D perhaps matches TRBD1 (5 bases). V dropped 6 bases and J dropped 1 base, with 15 bases sitting between them. CDR3 size: 15 residues. The V gene's germline CDR1 is LNHDA and CDR2 SQIVND (reference sequence).

This sequence joins TRBV28 and TRBJ2-1, with 10 bases matching TRBD1. The CDR3 contains 13 residues. Germline trimming cut 6 bases from V and 7 bases from J; bases unmatched to any gene: 3. The germline CDR1 and CDR2 sequences are MDHEN and SYDVKM. CDR3 in DNA: TGTGCCAGCAGCCGGGACAGGGGAAATGAGCAGTTCTTC. Translation: CASSRDRGNEQFF.

This chain links TRBV29-1 with TRBJ1-1, with TRBD1 matching over 8 bases. V shed 7 bases and J 2 bases; nucleotides not matched to a gene: 15. Germline V lookup: CDR1 SQVTM, CDR2 ANQGSEA. CDR3 length equals 16 residues. The chain's CDR3 is CSAGGQGARGNTEAFF. The CDR3, as DNA: TGCAGCGCTGGGGGGCAGGGGGCGCGAGGAAACACTGAAGCTTTCTTT.